These 30 T cell receptor beta chains were sequenced from one sample in a study of control samples from healthy donors and cancer patients. Measured with immunoSEQ multiplex PCR; TCRdb has only the in-frame clones, and not every one. The sample has some 100,000 clones, 92% seen once. The material sequenced was blood. The receptors stem from a human donor in good health. The donor label of this sample is uncertain.

V and J are TRBV11-2 and TRBJ2-3; D may be TRBD1 or TRBD2 (6 bases each). In germline, CDR1 is SGHAT, CDR2 FQNNGV. The CDR3 contains 16 residues. Between the trimmed V and J ends, which lost 5 bases and 3 bases, there was a span of 18 bases. CDR3 sequence: CASSLRRGARTDTQYF. As DNA, the CDR3 is TGTGCCAGCAGCCTAAGAAGGGGGGCTAGGACAGATACGCAGTATTTT. The full variable domain, completed using reference TRBV11-2 and TRBJ2-3, is EAGVAQSPRYKIIEKRQSVAFWCNPISGHATLYWYQQILGQGPKLLIQFQNNGVVDDSQLPKDRFSAERLKGVDSTLKIQPAKLEDSAVYLCASSLRRGARTDTQYFGPGTRLTVL.

The chain couples TRBV2 to TRBJ2-5; tentative D call: TRBD1 (5 bases). V was shortened by 3 bases and J by 5 bases, with 19 bases between the two germline ends. The CDR3 sequence is 16 residues long. Germline V gene data show CDR1 as SNHLY and CDR2 as FYNNEI. The CDR3 bases are TGTGCCAGCAGTGAGTGGGGCAGGGAATTTTCGGAGACCCAGTACTTC. It is translated as CASSEWGREFSETQYF.

The chain uses TRBV18 and TRBJ2-1; tentatively, D is TRBD2 (6 bases). Germline V lookup: CDR1 KGHSH, CDR2 LQKENI. The CDR3 loop spans 15 amino acids. Trimming shortened V by 3 bases and J by 1 base, and 10 bases separated the two germline ends. CDR3 loop: CASSPVGGSYNEQFF. In DNA, the CDR3 is TGTGCCAGCTCACCGGTCGGGGGTTCCTACAATGAGCAGTTCTTC.

This clone was seen only once. Distinct nucleotide sequences in the sample also encode this CDR3. This chain uses TRBV11-2 with TRBJ1-3; no firm D call. Trimming cost V 1 base and J 0 bases, with 4 bases left between them. Germline V gene lookup returns CDR1 SGHAT and CDR2 FQNNGV. CDR3 length: 14 residues. This chain's CDR3 is CASSLAVSGNTIYF. The CDR3, as DNA: TGTGCCAGCAGCTTAGCCGTCTCTGGAAACACCATATATTTT.

The chain is built from TRBV7-9 and TRBJ1-6; D is perhaps TRBD1 (5 bases). Deletions cut 1 base from V and 0 bases from J, with 10 bases between. Germline CDR1 reads SEHNR; CDR2 reads FQNEAQ (reference sequence). There are 17 residues in the CDR3. The DNA of the CDR3 is TGTGCCAGCAGCTTAGTACCAGGGAGCTCCTATAATTCACCCCTCCACTTT. It specifies CASSLVPGSSYNSPLHF.

The chain employs TRBV18 and TRBJ2-1; 7 bases line up with TRBD2. Germline trimming cut 4 bases from V and 7 bases from J; bases unmatched to any gene: 10. From germline, CDR1 is KGHSH and CDR2 LQKENI. The CDR3 spans 15 residues. CDR3 DNA sequence: TGTGCCAGCTCACATTCTAGCGGTGGGGGGAATGAGCAGTTCTTC. This sequence encodes CASSHSSGGGNEQFF. The full variable domain, with the rest looked up from reference TRBV18 and TRBJ2-1, is NAGVMQNPRHLVRRRGQEARLRCSPMKGHSHVYWYRQLPEEGLKFMVYLQKENIIDESGMPKERFSAEFPKEGPSILRIQQVVRGDSAAYFCASSHSSGGGNEQFFGPGTRLTVL.

This chain connects TRBV27 to TRBJ1-2; 7 bases map to TRBD1. The CDR3 runs 14 residues. Germline assignment: CDR1 MNHEY and CDR2 SMNVEV (reference sequence). V was clipped by 8 bases and J by 8 bases; unmatched bases: 14. The CDR3 DNA reads as TGTGCCAGCCCTAACGGGACAGACGTCCAAGGCTACACCTTC. It specifies CASPNGTDVQGYTF.

The chain uses TRBV18 and TRBJ1-6, with D possibly matching TRBD1 (6 bases). The CDR3 extends over 17 amino acids. Per germline, CDR1 KGHSH and CDR2 LQKENI. Trimming stripped 3 bases from V and 2 bases from J, with 14 bases between. CDR3 nucleotide sequence: TGTGCCAGCTCACCGACAGGTTTTGGCACCTATAATTCACCCCTCCACTTT. This sequence encodes CASSPTGFGTYNSPLHF.

Within the sample, this clone is medium-sized. CDR3 sequence (DNA): TGTGCCAGCAGTGTGGGCGCGGGGGGCCCGGATGAGCAGTTCTTC. This sequence encodes CASSVGAGGPDEQFF. This sequence joins TRBV6-4 and TRBJ2-1; 8 nucleotides match TRBD2. V was clipped by 4 bases and J by 8 bases; unmatched bases: 10. The germline CDR1 and CDR2 sequences are MRHNA and SNTAGT. The CDR3 has 15 amino acids.

This chain joins TRBV5-1 and TRBJ2-6; D is undetermined. Between the trimmed V and J ends, which lost 4 bases and 0 bases, there was a span of 17 bases. From germline, CDR1 is SGHRS and CDR2 YFSETQ. The length of the CDR3 is 18 residues. CDR3 protein: CASSDTQDGFSGANVLTF. DNA of the CDR3: TGCGCCAGCAGCGATACTCAGGACGGGTTCTCTGGGGCCAACGTCCTGACTTTC.

The chain links TRBV6-2 or TRBV6-3 to TRBJ2-1; 7 positions agree with TRBD2. The CDR3 has 16 amino acids. Trimming cost V 5 bases and J 0 bases; bases outside gene matches: 7. CDR1 MNHEY and CDR2 SVGEGT come from the germline V gene. CDR3 DNA sequence: TGTGCCAGCAGTAAGAGACTAGCTGTCTCCTACAATGAGCAGTTCTTC. Translation gives CASSKRLAVSYNEQFF.

This chain links TRBV5-1 with TRBJ1-1; 9 positions agree with TRBD1. The V gene end was trimmed by 4 bases and the J gene end by 5 bases; junction bases not matched to a gene: 9. CDR3 length: 15 amino acids. CDR1 is SGHRS and CDR2 is YFSETQ in the germline V gene. CDR3 residues: CASSLGGTGRTEAFF. CDR3 sequence (DNA): TGCGCCAGCAGCCTGGGTGGGACAGGGCGTACTGAAGCTTTCTTT.

CDR3 DNA sequence: TGCGCCAGCAGCTCAAGAAGACAGGGAGAGGTGCTGAACACTGAAGCTTTCTTT. This translates into CASSSRRQGEVLNTEAFF. This sequence joins TRBV5-1 and TRBJ1-1, with 7 bases that match TRBD1. This CDR3 is 18 amino acids long. Germline V gene sequence: CDR1 SGHRS, CDR2 YFSETQ. With V trimmed by 3 bases and J by 0 bases, 14 bases remained unmatched.

The V call is TRBV10-3, the J call TRBJ1-1; a possible D gene is TRBD1 (5 bases). The CDR3 sequence is 16 residues long. Trimming stripped 2 bases from V and 1 base from J, with 14 bases between. Germline V gene sequence: CDR1 ENHRY, CDR2 SYGVKD. The CDR3 region is CAISEPSRGKNTEAFF. In DNA, the CDR3 is TGTGCCATCAGTGAGCCCTCGAGGGGAAAGAACACTGAAGCTTTCTTT.

This chain links TRBV5-1 with TRBJ2-4, with TRBD1 matching 9 bases. Per germline, CDR1 SGHRS and CDR2 YFSETQ. V was clipped by 4 bases and J by 3 bases; unmatched bases: 14. CDR3 length equals 18 residues. As DNA, the CDR3 is TGCGCCAGCAGCGGTTCCGGGACAGGGATCGGTGGCAAAAACATTCAGTACTTC. Translated, it gives CASSGSGTGIGGKNIQYF.

The chain employs TRBV27 and TRBJ1-1; possible D gene TRBD1, 6 bases. The CDR3 loop spans 15 amino acids. V shed 4 bases and J shed 0 bases, with 12 bases lying between them. CDR1 is MNHEY, CDR2 SMNVEV, per germline (reference sequence). CDR3 loop: CASSYGGRLNTEAFF. The CDR3 bases are TGTGCCAGCAGTTATGGGGGCCGATTGAACACTGAAGCTTTCTTT.

This chain uses TRBV5-1 with TRBJ1-2; no reliable D call. CDR1 and CDR2 from the germline V gene are SGHRS and YFSETQ. The CDR3 extends over 15 amino acids. The ends were cut back, 0 bases at V and 4 bases at J, with 13 bases in the middle. Here the CDR3 reads CASSLDQAVGYGYTF. CDR3 DNA: TGCGCCAGCAGCTTGGACCAGGCCGTGGGCTATGGCTACACCTTC.

The V call is TRBV27, the J call TRBJ2-5; 8 positions match TRBD2. Germline CDR1 and CDR2: MNHEY and SMNVEV (reference sequence). Trimming at V came to 0 bases and at J to 6 bases, leaving 12 bases not matched to a gene. This CDR3 is 17 amino acids long. The CDR3 reads CASSLSNSPGGEKTQYF. DNA for the CDR3: TGTGCCAGCAGTTTATCGAATAGCCCGGGGGGGGAAAAGACCCAGTACTTC.

Only one count was recorded for this clone. V and J are TRBV6-1 and TRBJ1-1, with a tentative D call TRBD1 (6 bases). With 3 bases removed from V and 5 bases from J, the gap between germline ends came to 19 bases. The CDR3 is 16 amino acids. Germline lookup yields CDR1 MNHNS and CDR2 SASEGT. As DNA, the CDR3 is TGTGCCAGCAGTGATAGGTTCGGGGGGGGCGGTACTGAAGCTTTCTTT. Protein product: CASSDRFGGGGTEAFF.

V is TRBV11-3 and J is TRBJ2-1, with 7 nucleotides matching TRBD1. Trimming removed 4 bases from V and 6 bases from J; junction bases left unmatched: 3. The CDR3 is made up of 13 amino acids. CDR1 is SGHNT and CDR2 is YENEEA in the germline V gene. CDR3 in DNA: TGTGCCAGCAGCTCGGGACAGATCAATGAGCAGTTCTTC. This gives the protein CASSSGQINEQFF.

V gene TRBV6-5 combines with J gene TRBJ1-6; D is unresolved. V was pared by 0 bases and J by 9 bases, with 15 bases between. CDR3 length: 16 amino acids. Germline CDR1 MNHEY, CDR2 SVGAGI. The CDR3 sequence is CASSYSTYKWGSPLHF. The CDR3, as DNA: TGTGCCAGCAGTTACTCGACGTACAAATGGGGTTCACCCCTCCACTTT.

The chain uses TRBV10-3 and TRBJ2-2; D is ambiguous. The CDR3 is 15 amino acids. Germline CDR1 is ENHRY and CDR2 is SYGVKD. The V gene lost 2 bases and the J gene lost 5 bases, with 12 bases spanning the gap. CDR3 loop: CAISEGSSSTGELFF. The CDR3 region has the DNA TGTGCCATCAGTGAGGGTAGCTCCTCTACCGGGGAGCTGTTTTTT.

The J gene is TRBJ2-7, the V gene TRBV24-1; TRBD1 matches at 7 bases. The CDR3 is made up of 14 amino acids. V shed 3 bases and J 2 bases; nucleotides not matched to a gene: 3. Looked up from germline, CDR1 is KGHDR and CDR2 is SFDVKD. The CDR3 spells CATSDRDRPYEQYF. The CDR3 bases are TGTGCCACCAGTGATCGGGACAGACCCTACGAGCAGTACTTC.

The table lists this clone with a few counts. The chain links TRBV19 to TRBJ1-1; D perhaps matches TRBD1 (5 bases). Germline CDR1 is LNHDA and CDR2 is SQIVND (reference sequence). The CDR3 is 14 residues long. V dropped 5 bases and J dropped 1 base, with 11 bases sitting between them. The CDR3 DNA reads as TGTGCCAGTAGTTCGGGGACGAAGAACACTGAAGCTTTCTTT. Its protein product is CASSSGTKNTEAFF.

The chain uses TRBV4-3 and TRBJ2-7; D assignment may be TRBD1 or TRBD2 (5 bases each). V was shortened by 1 base and J by 3 bases, with 28 bases between the two germline ends. Germline values: CDR1 LGHNA, CDR2 YSLEER. CDR3 size: 20 residues. The CDR3 nucleotides are TGCGCCAGCAGCCAAGGTGAAGGACGGGCGAAGGGACCAGCACACTACGAGCAGTACGTC. It codes for CASSQGEGRAKGPAHYEQYV.

In this sample, this clone turned up once. V gene TRBV9 combines with J gene TRBJ2-2, with 8 bases aligning to TRBD2. Per the germline V gene, CDR1 is SGDLS and CDR2 is YYNGEE. This CDR3 region has 15 residues. The V segment lost 0 bases and the J segment 7 bases; nucleotides outside the gene matches: 5. CDR3 amino acids: CASSVAGGAVGELFF. As DNA, the CDR3 is TGTGCCAGCAGCGTAGCGGGGGGGGCCGTCGGGGAGCTGTTTTTT. The full variable domain, in which reference TRBV9 and TRBJ2-2 provide the parts outside the CDR3, is DSGVTQTPKHLITATGQRVTLRCSPRSGDLSVYWYQQSLDQGLQFLIQYYNGEERAKGNILERFSAQQFPDLHSELNLSSLELGDSALYFCASSVAGGAVGELFFGEGSRLTVL.

The chain links TRBV24-1 to TRBJ1-5, with D uncertain. The ends were cut back, 10 bases at V and 1 base at J, with 7 bases in the middle. Germline V gene lookup returns CDR1 KGHDR and CDR2 SFDVKD. This CDR3 is 12 amino acids long. The CDR3, as DNA: TGTGCCACTCAAGGAAGCAATCAGCCCCAGCATTTT. Residues: CATQGSNQPQHF.

The V call is TRBV9, the J call TRBJ1-4, with TRBD1 as a possible D gene (5 bases). This CDR3 has 14 amino acids. CDR1 and CDR2 from the germline V gene are SGDLS and YYNGEE. Deletions cut 0 bases from V and 6 bases from J, with 9 bases between. CDR3 coding DNA: TGTGCCAGCAGCGTAGCAGGGTGGGATGAAAAACTGTTTTTT. It specifies CASSVAGWDEKLFF.

The V gene is TRBV3-1 (or the pseudogene TRBV3-2), the J gene TRBJ1-4; no clear D. The V end lost 0 bases, the J end lost 0 bases, and 5 bases lay between the germline ends. The CDR3 is 15 residues long. CDR1 and CDR2 (germline): LGHDT, YNNKEL (reference sequence). The CDR3 DNA reads TGTGCCAGCAGCCAAGATGGGACAACTAATGAAAAACTGTTTTTT. It translates to CASSQDGTTNEKLFF.

The rearrangement links TRBV5-1 to TRBJ2-5; 10 bases are a match to TRBD2. V shed 0 bases and J 5 bases; nucleotides not matched to a gene: 7. CDR3 length: 16 residues. CDR1 is SGHRS, CDR2 YFSETQ, per germline. CDR3 DNA: TGCGCCAGCAGCTTGGGGCCTAGCGGGAGAGGGGAGACCCAGTACTTC. It codes for CASSLGPSGRGETQYF. Full variable domain (outside the CDR3, taken from reference TRBV5-1 and TRBJ2-5): KAGVTQTPRYLIKTRGQQVTLSCSPISGHRSVSWYQQTPGQGLQFLFEYFSETQRNKGNFPGRFSGRQFSNSRSEMNVSTLELGDSALYLCASSLGPSGRGETQYFGPGTRLLVL.